This paragraph reports one T cell receptor (beta chain). Antigen specificity is unknown. The length of the CDR3 is 13 residues. Trimming removed 1 base from V and 10 bases from J, with 8 bases in between. These data originate in a study of identical twins. A template switching step contributed a universal primer site, while unique molecular identifiers were present in the cDNA. A single record per CDR3 protein comes from TCRdb applying MiXCR to the 5' RACE reads. The sample has more than 1.5 million distinct CDR3 sequences, about 32% seen once; the top ten hold around 0.25%. Study-level results: Researchers reported weaker excess twin sharing in beta out-of-frame sequences. Models predicted less out-of-frame TCR alpha sharing in monozygotic twins than was found. A lower insertion count was a feature of abundant cord blood beta clonotypes, with no such feature in memory repertoires.

This sequence joins TRBV12-3 or TRBV12-4 and TRBJ1-6, with D uncertain. This TCR came from a newborn girl in good health. The sample consisted of cord blood. This chain's CDR3 is CASSLGWYSPLHF. DNA for the CDR3: TGTGCCAGCAGTTTAGGCTGGTACTCACCCCTCCACTTT.